A selection of T cell receptor beta chains follows, all from one sample in a study of post-analysis software for immune sequencing data. A single record per CDR3 protein comes from TCRdb applying MiXCR to the PCR reads. The repertoire includes about 760,000 distinct CDR3 sequences, 30% of them detected once, and roughly 0.53% sits in the top ten. Sequencing input: blood. The receptors here all came from a girl aged 5-17 years with multiple sclerosis. The CDR3 runs from the conserved cysteine through the conserved F or W. A D gene is named only where the DNA matches it firmly. Size tells how often a clone was seen (once, few, many) or the class of an expanded clone, and some rows leave it out.

j_call: TRBJ2-5; clone_size: .; v_call: TRBV12-3/TRBV12-4; d_call: TRBD1; cdr3_nt: TGTGCCAGCAGTCCGGGACAGTTCCAAGAGACCCAGTACTTC; cdr3_aa: CASSPGQFQETQYF
j_call: TRBJ2-1; clone_size: few; v_call: TRBV12-3/TRBV12-4; d_call: .; cdr3_nt: TGTGCCAGCAGTTTAGCCCCCTTTGAGCAGTTCTTC; cdr3_aa: CASSLAPFEQFF
j_call: TRBJ2-6; clone_size: .; v_call: TRBV4-3; d_call: TRBD1; cdr3_nt: TGCGCCAGCAGCCAAGATCGAGGACAGGGGGCGGGGGCCAACGTCCTGACTTTC; cdr3_aa: CASSQDRGQGAGANVLTF
j_call: TRBJ2-2; clone_size: .; v_call: TRBV20-1; d_call: .; cdr3_nt: TGCAGTGCTAGAGATTTGCAAACCAGGGGCGGCGGGGAGCTGTTTTTT; cdr3_aa: CSARDLQTRGGGELFF
j_call: TRBJ1-2; clone_size: .; v_call: TRBV28; d_call: .; cdr3_nt: TGTGCCAGCAGTAGGGAGGGACTCATCTATGGCTACACCTTC; cdr3_aa: CASSREGLIYGYTF
j_call: TRBJ2-1; clone_size: many; v_call: TRBV27; d_call: TRBD2; cdr3_nt: TGTGCCACCTCGGGGGGAGCCTACAATGAGCAGTTCTTC; cdr3_aa: CATSGGAYNEQFF
j_call: TRBJ2-1; clone_size: many; v_call: TRBV6-5; d_call: TRBD2; cdr3_nt: TGTGCCAGCAGTTACTCGTTCTTCGGGGGGAGGGTCCCCTACAATGAGCAGTTCTTC; cdr3_aa: CASSYSFFGGRVPYNEQFF
j_call: TRBJ1-1; clone_size: .; v_call: TRBV29-1; d_call: .; cdr3_nt: TGCAGCGTAGCCTTTCGGTCGAACACTGAAGCTTTCTTT; cdr3_aa: CSVAFRSNTEAFF
j_call: TRBJ1-1; clone_size: few; v_call: TRBV3-1; d_call: TRBD1; cdr3_nt: TGTGCCAGCAGCCGGGGACAGGGGCATGCTTTCTTT; cdr3_aa: CASSRGQGHAFF
j_call: TRBJ2-2; clone_size: .; v_call: TRBV4-3; d_call: .; cdr3_nt: TGCGCCAGCAGCCAAGATTGGGGGTCCGGGGAGCTGTTTTTT; cdr3_aa: CASSQDWGSGELFF
j_call: TRBJ2-6; clone_size: many; v_call: TRBV4-2; d_call: .; cdr3_nt: TGTGCCAGCAGCCAAGTTGAGGCCAACGTCCTGACTTTC; cdr3_aa: CASSQVEANVLTF
j_call: TRBJ2-5; clone_size: .; v_call: TRBV20-1; d_call: .; cdr3_nt: TGCAGTGCGCCTCGGGACTGGGCGGTTGGTGAGCAGTACTTC; cdr3_aa: CSAPRDWAVGEQYF
j_call: TRBJ2-2; clone_size: .; v_call: TRBV2; d_call: TRBD2; cdr3_nt: TGTGCCAGCAGTGAGCCGGGACTAGCGGGGGCCCTAAACACCGGGGAGCGGTTTTTT; cdr3_aa: CASSEPGLAGALNTGERFF
j_call: TRBJ2-2; clone_size: .; v_call: TRBV4-3; d_call: TRBD2; cdr3_nt: TGCGCCAGCAGCCAAGGACTAGCGGGACCCACCGGGGAGCTGTTTTTT; cdr3_aa: CASSQGLAGPTGELFF
j_call: TRBJ2-5; clone_size: .; v_call: TRBV20-1; d_call: .; cdr3_nt: TGCTCTTCTGTCAGAAGGGGCGGTGGTCAGACCCAGTACTTC; cdr3_aa: CSSVRRGGGQTQYF
j_call: TRBJ1-5; clone_size: .; v_call: TRBV29-1; d_call: TRBD1; cdr3_nt: TGCAGCGTCGAAGGACAGGGGGATCAGCCCCAGCATTTT; cdr3_aa: CSVEGQGDQPQHF
j_call: TRBJ2-1; clone_size: few; v_call: TRBV18; d_call: .; cdr3_nt: TGTGCCAGCTCAGTCGGCTCAGGACCCAACAATGAGCAGTTCTTC; cdr3_aa: CASSVGSGPNNEQFF
j_call: TRBJ2-5; clone_size: few; v_call: TRBV20-1; d_call: .; cdr3_nt: TGCAGTGCTAGAGGGGGTTTAGTTGGAGGGGCCCAAGAGACCCAGTACTTC; cdr3_aa: CSARGGLVGGAQETQYF
j_call: TRBJ2-2; clone_size: .; v_call: TRBV24-1; d_call: .; cdr3_nt: TGTGCCACCAGTGAACAGCGACTCGGGCTGAACACCGGGGAGCTGTTTTTT; cdr3_aa: CATSEQRLGLNTGELFF
j_call: TRBJ2-2; clone_size: few; v_call: TRBV9; d_call: TRBD2; cdr3_nt: TGTGCCAGCAGCAAGACTAGCGGGAGACGAGGGGGGAACACCGGGGAGCTGTTTTTT; cdr3_aa: CASSKTSGRRGGNTGELFF
j_call: TRBJ2-1; clone_size: .; v_call: TRBV9; d_call: .; cdr3_nt: TGTGCCAGCAGCGTCGGGAGAGGGTACAATGAGCAGTTCTTC; cdr3_aa: CASSVGRGYNEQFF
j_call: TRBJ1-2; clone_size: .; v_call: TRBV3-1; d_call: .; cdr3_nt: TGTGCCAGCAGCACCGGACACTTCTATGGCTACACCTTC; cdr3_aa: CASSTGHFYGYTF
j_call: TRBJ1-2; clone_size: few; v_call: TRBV20-1; d_call: .; cdr3_nt: TGCAGTGCTACGGGGCGACAGTACTATGGCTACACCTTC; cdr3_aa: CSATGRQYYGYTF
j_call: TRBJ2-7; clone_size: .; v_call: TRBV9; d_call: .; cdr3_nt: TGTGCCAGCAGCGCAGACTACTACGAGCAGTACTTC; cdr3_aa: CASSADYYEQYF
j_call: TRBJ2-1; clone_size: few; v_call: TRBV15; d_call: .; cdr3_nt: TGTGCCGCCTCGCTAGACCCCTACAATGAGCAGTTCTTC; cdr3_aa: CAASLDPYNEQFF
j_call: TRBJ1-2; clone_size: few; v_call: TRBV7-2; d_call: TRBD1; cdr3_nt: TGTGCCAGCAGCTGGGACAGGGGGGGAGATGGCTACACCTTC; cdr3_aa: CASSWDRGGDGYTF
j_call: TRBJ2-1; clone_size: many; v_call: TRBV7-2; d_call: .; cdr3_nt: TGTGCCAGCAGCTTAGGCCGAGACAATGAGCAGTTCTTC; cdr3_aa: CASSLGRDNEQFF
j_call: TRBJ2-1; clone_size: once; v_call: TRBV9; d_call: TRBD2; cdr3_nt: TGTGCCAGCAGCGTCCAGCAAGGGACTAGCGGGATAAGGAATGAGCAGTTCTTC; cdr3_aa: CASSVQQGTSGIRNEQFF
j_call: TRBJ2-5; clone_size: few; v_call: TRBV10-2; d_call: TRBD2; cdr3_nt: TGCGCCAGCAGTGAGTCTCCCCCGACTAGCGGGAGGGCGGAGACCCAGTACTTC; cdr3_aa: CASSESPPTSGRAETQYF
j_call: TRBJ2-7; clone_size: .; v_call: TRBV20-1; d_call: TRBD2; cdr3_nt: TGCAGTGCTAGACTTAGCGGGAGGGTCCTCAGGGAGCAGTACTTC; cdr3_aa: CSARLSGRVLREQYF
j_call: TRBJ1-2; clone_size: few; v_call: TRBV10-3; d_call: TRBD1; cdr3_nt: TGTGCCATATCCGGGACAGGGGTTACTGGCTACACCTTC; cdr3_aa: CAISGTGVTGYTF
j_call: TRBJ2-1; clone_size: .; v_call: TRBV6-2/TRBV6-3; d_call: TRBD2; cdr3_nt: TGTGCCAGCAGCCGCCCTCAGCGGGGGTACAATGAGCAGTTCTTC; cdr3_aa: CASSRPQRGYNEQFF